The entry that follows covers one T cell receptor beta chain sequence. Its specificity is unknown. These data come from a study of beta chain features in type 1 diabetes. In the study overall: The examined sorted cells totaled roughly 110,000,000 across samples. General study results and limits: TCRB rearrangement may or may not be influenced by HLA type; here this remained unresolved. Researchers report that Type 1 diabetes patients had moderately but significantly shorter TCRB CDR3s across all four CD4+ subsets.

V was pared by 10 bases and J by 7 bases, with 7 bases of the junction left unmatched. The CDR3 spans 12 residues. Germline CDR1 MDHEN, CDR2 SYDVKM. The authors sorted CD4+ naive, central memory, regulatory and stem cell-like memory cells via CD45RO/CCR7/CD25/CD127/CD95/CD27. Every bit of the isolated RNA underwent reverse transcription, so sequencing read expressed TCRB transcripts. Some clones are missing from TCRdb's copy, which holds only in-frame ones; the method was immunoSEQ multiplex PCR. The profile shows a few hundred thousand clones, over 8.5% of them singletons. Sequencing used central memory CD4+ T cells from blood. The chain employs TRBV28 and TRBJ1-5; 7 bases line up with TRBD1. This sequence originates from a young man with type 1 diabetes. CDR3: CATRTGEQPQHF. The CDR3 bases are TGTGCCACCCGTACAGGGGAACAGCCCCAGCATTTT.